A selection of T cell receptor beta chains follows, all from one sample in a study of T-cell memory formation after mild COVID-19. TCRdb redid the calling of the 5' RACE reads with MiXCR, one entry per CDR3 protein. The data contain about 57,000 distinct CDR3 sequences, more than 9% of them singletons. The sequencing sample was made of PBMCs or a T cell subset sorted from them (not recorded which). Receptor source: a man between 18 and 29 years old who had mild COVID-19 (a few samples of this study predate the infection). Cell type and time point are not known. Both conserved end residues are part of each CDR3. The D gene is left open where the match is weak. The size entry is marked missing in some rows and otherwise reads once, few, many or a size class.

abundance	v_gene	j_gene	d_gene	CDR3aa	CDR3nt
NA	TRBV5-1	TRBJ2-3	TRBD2	CASSLGVAGGRADTQYF	TGCGCCAGCAGCTTGGGCGTAGCGGGGGGCAGGGCAGATACGCAGTATTTT
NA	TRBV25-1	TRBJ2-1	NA	CASSEIGAEQFF	TGTGCCAGCAGTGAAATAGGGGCTGAGCAGTTCTTC
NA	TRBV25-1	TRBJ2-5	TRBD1	CASSRRQGETQYF	TGTGCCAGCAGTCGTCGACAGGGGGAGACCCAGTACTTC
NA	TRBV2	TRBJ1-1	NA	CASSREIAEAFF	TGTGCCTCCAGCAGGGAGATCGCTGAAGCTTTCTTT
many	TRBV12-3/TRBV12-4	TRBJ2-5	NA	CASSIGQRQTQYF	TGTGCCAGCAGTATCGGACAGCGCCAGACCCAGTACTTC
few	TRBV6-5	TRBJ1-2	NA	CASSYSETGIGGYTF	TGTGCCAGCAGTTACTCTGAGACCGGGATAGGGGGCTACACCTTC
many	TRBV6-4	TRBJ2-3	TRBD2	CASSERGGTDTQYF	TGTGCCAGCAGTGAGCGGGGGGGCACAGATACGCAGTATTTT
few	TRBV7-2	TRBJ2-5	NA	CASSPWAFGETQYF	TGTGCCAGCAGCCCTTGGGCGTTTGGGGAGACCCAGTACTTC
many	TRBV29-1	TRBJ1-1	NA	CSVDYGSTEAFF	TGCAGCGTTGACTACGGGAGCACTGAAGCTTTCTTT
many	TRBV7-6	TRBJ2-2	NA	CASSLEGGLDTGELFF	TGTGCCAGCAGCTTAGAAGGGGGGTTGGACACCGGGGAGCTGTTTTTT
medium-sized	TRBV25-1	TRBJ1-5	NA	CASSDRAWDSNQPQHF	TGTGCCAGCAGTGACCGGGCCTGGGACAGCAATCAGCCCCAGCATTTT
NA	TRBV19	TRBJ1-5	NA	CASSMSRAQPQHF	TGTGCCAGTAGTATGAGCAGGGCTCAGCCCCAGCATTTT
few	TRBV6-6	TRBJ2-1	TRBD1	CASSPTGGHEQFF	TGTGCCAGCAGCCCGACAGGGGGGCATGAGCAGTTCTTC
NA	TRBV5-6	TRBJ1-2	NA	CASSLEIRGVFNGYTF	TGTGCCAGCAGCTTGGAAATTAGGGGGGTTTTCAATGGCTACACCTTC
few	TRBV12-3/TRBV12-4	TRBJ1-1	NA	CASSSDRYTEAFF	TGTGCCAGCAGTTCCGACAGATACACTGAAGCTTTCTTT
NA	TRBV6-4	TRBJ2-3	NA	CASSEARGADTQYF	TGTGCCAGCAGTGAAGCCAGGGGGGCAGATACGCAGTATTTT
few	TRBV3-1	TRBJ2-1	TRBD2	CASSQAGSGGSYNEQFF	TGTGCCAGCAGCCAGGCCGGCAGCGGGGGCTCCTACAATGAGCAGTTCTTC
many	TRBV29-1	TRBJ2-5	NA	CSMGRMGETQYF	TGCAGCATGGGACGTATGGGGGAGACCCAGTACTTC
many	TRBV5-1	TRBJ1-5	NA	CASAVIPGINQPQHF	TGCGCCAGCGCTGTCATACCGGGCATAAATCAGCCCCAGCATTTT
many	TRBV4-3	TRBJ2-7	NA	CASSLLKGAYEQYF	TGCGCCAGCAGCCTCCTAAAAGGGGCCTACGAGCAGTACTTC
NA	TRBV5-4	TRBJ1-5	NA	CASSWRPDSNQPQHF	TGTGCCAGCAGCTGGAGACCGGACAGCAATCAGCCCCAGCATTTT
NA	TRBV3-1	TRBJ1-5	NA	CDSSRETGQPQHF	TGTGACAGCAGCCGCGAAACGGGTCAGCCCCAGCATTTT
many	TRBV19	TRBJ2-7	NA	CASSRTYSSYEQYF	TGTGCCAGTAGTCGGACCTACAGCTCCTACGAGCAGTACTTC
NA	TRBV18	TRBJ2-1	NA	CASSGTLGINEQFF	TGTGCCAGCTCCGGGACCCTAGGGATCAATGAGCAGTTCTTC
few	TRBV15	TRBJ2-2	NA	CATGRPDTGELFF	TGTGCCACGGGACGGCCCGACACCGGGGAGCTGTTTTTT
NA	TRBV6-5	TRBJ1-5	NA	CASSRPNQPQHF	TGTGCCAGCAGTCGGCCCAATCAGCCCCAGCATTTT
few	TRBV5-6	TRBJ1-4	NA	CASSFRGIPNEKLFF	TGTGCCAGCAGCTTCCGTGGGATCCCTAATGAAAAACTGTTTTTT
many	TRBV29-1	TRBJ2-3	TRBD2	CSVEAWTSGGATDTQYF	TGCAGCGTTGAAGCTTGGACTAGCGGGGGGGCAACAGATACGCAGTATTTT
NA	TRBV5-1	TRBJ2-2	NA	CASSLDRTRLTGELFF	TGCGCCAGCAGCTTGGATAGGACAAGGTTAACCGGGGAGCTGTTTTTT
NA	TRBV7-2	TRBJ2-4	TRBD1	CASSLAGQGAKNIQYF	TGTGCCAGCAGCTTAGCAGGACAGGGAGCCAAAAACATTCAGTACTTC
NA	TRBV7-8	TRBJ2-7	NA	CASSLPPYEQYF	TGTGCCAGCAGCTTACCACCCTACGAGCAGTACTTC
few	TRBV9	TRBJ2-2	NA	CASSVVVGANTGELFF	TGTGCCAGCAGCGTAGTCGTAGGGGCGAACACCGGGGAGCTGTTTTTT
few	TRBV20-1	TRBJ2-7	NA	CSATSTSFYEQYF	TGCAGTGCTACCTCGACTAGTTTCTACGAGCAGTACTTC
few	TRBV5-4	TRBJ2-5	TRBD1	CASSLNRDRVFF	TGTGCCAGCAGCTTGAACCGGGACAGGGTGTTCTTC
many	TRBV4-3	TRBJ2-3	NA	CASSLQSLGGRDTQYF	TGCGCCAGCAGCCTTCAATCCTTGGGGGGCCGGGATACGCAGTATTTT
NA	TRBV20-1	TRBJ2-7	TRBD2	CSAIGQRGDYEQYF	TGCAGTGCTATTGGGCAGCGGGGGGACTACGAGCAGTACTTC
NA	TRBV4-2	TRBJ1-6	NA	CASSQDLVGSPLHF	TGTGCCAGCAGCCAAGATTTAGTCGGTTCACCCCTCCACTTT
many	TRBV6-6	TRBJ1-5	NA	CASSRGLVQGTDQPQHF	TGTGCCAGCAGCCGCGGCCTCGTACAGGGAACGGATCAGCCCCAGCATTTT
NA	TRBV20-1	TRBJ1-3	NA	CSARGGADSGNTIYF	TGCAGTGCTAGGGGGGGGGCAGACTCTGGAAACACCATATATTTT
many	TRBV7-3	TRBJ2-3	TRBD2	CASRSGGASDTQYF	TGTGCCAGCCGTAGCGGGGGGGCCTCAGATACGCAGTATTTT
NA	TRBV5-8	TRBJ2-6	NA	CASSMESFSGANVLTF	TGTGCCAGCAGCATGGAGTCGTTCTCTGGGGCCAACGTCCTGACTTTC
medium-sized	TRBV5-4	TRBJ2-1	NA	CASSGDYPSEQFF	TGTGCCAGCAGCGGAGACTATCCGAGTGAGCAGTTCTTC